What follows is one T cell receptor (beta chain) and its context. Its antigen remains unidentified. No base-level quality is on record; no much larger clone is a single base apart. Library generation was performed with 5' RACE. The instrument was a NextSeq 500. In the TCR library protocol, unique molecular identifiers were attached to individual cDNA molecules to correct for PCR bias and sequencing error. Both TCR alpha and beta chains were sequenced, and tight co-correlation was observed between alpha and beta sequence abundances in each sample. Concerning the study's data processing: Decombinator V4 was used to annotate the V gene, J gene and CDR3 of the TCR sequences. Expanded TCRs were defined as changing significantly between any two time points under a Poisson model with p below 0.0001. TCR abundances were normalised to the total number of TCRs sequenced per sample and expressed as counts per million. MAIT TCRs were defined by TRAV1-2 paired with TRAJ12, TRAJ20 or TRAJ33, and iNKT TCRs by TRAV10 paired with TRAJ18. VDJdb, accessed 1 November 2021, was searched for CMV, EBV and SARS-CoV-2 annotated TCRs, excluding TCRs annotated for multiple antigens. TCRdb cleaned the public reads at Q25 with fastp, built clones with MiXCR and kept in-frame beta chains. Rows merge per CDR3 protein into single entries with the most common DNA and genes. Here the V and J calls rest on TCRdb's processing, not on the authors' analysis. Recorded for this sample are roughly 110,000 distinct CDR3 sequences; roughly 11% of them occurred a single time. 7.6% of the sample is in the top ten clones.

CDR1 and CDR2, looked up from the germline V gene, are SGHAT and FQNNGV. V is clipped by 1 base and J by 3 bases, and the sequence between their germline boundaries is 12 bases long. From cysteine to phenylalanine, the CDR3 is 15 amino acids long. The sequence is cut down to CDR3 DNA, 45 bases in frame from base 1. This sample stems from a study of early T cells in non-severe SARS-CoV-2 infection (dated by TCRdb to about 2021). Regarding the research as a whole: Because TCR sequencing relied on bulk RNA taken from unsorted whole blood, pairing of alpha and beta chains was not possible.

Set within a cohort of healthcare workers in London, UK, this nested case-control study involved weekly PCR testing of nasopharyngeal swabs along with blood sampling. Healthcare workers were recruited during the week of the UK lockdown, between 23 and 31 March 2020, and followed weekly for up to about 15 weeks. Study-wide findings and limitations: VDJdb matching was skewed toward anti-spike CD8 responses and likely underestimated virus-specific expansions by missing private and CD4 specificities.

Sequenced sample: whole blood. This sequence originates from an adult who was a healthcare worker with PCR-confirmed SARS-CoV-2 infection or an uninfected control (not recorded which). The rearranged segments are TRBV11-2 and TRBJ1-1; TRBD1 is a weak D gene call, 5 bases matching. The bases read TGTGCCAGCAGCTTAGCGGGAACGGGGGACACTGAAGCTTTCTTT. Translated, this is CASSLAGTGDTEAFF.